This TCR beta chain stems from a study of CDR3 diversity in severe acne. Via MiXCR, TCRdb re-called the PCR reads, giving one row per CDR3 protein. The sample yields more than 70,000 distinct CDR3 sequences, 45% to 50% seen once. As concerns this clonotype: One end of the junction varies from germline; a read error may be responsible.

Germline CDR1 and CDR2: MGHDK and SYGVNS. There are 19 residues in the CDR3. The sequenced sample consisted of blood. The sequence was obtained from a male donor in good health, serving as a control. The chain employs TRBV25-1 and TRBJ2-3; 8 bases map to TRBD2. Here the CDR3 DNA reads TGTGCCAGCAGTGAAAAAGTAGAGACTAGCGCGGATAGCACAGATACGCGGTATTTT. This codes for CASSEKVETSADSTDTRYF.